This entry is about one T cell receptor beta chain. The antigen remains unidentified. CDR1 DFQATT and CDR2 SNEGSKA come from the germline V gene (reference sequence). The CDR3 loop spans 11 amino acids. Trimming removed 7 bases from V and 2 bases from J, with 8 bases in between. Use of 60 Vbeta and 13 Jbeta primers characterized the PCR. Clones were sequenced by immunoSEQ multiplex PCR, and TCRdb holds only the in-frame ones, with some missing. The sample carries over 150,000 clones, roughly 78% recorded once. The sample originates from a study of cytomegalovirus exposure and HLA in healthy donors. Study results and caveats: It was 150 or so TCR beta chains that were listed as cytomegalovirus-associated. Reports described diagnosis of cytomegalovirus status by the classifier as highly specific and sensitive.

The source is a woman in her 50s in good health and CMV-seropositive. The V call is TRBV20-1, the J call TRBJ1-1; D remains unclear. Sequencing input: PBMCs. The CDR3 loop is CSGGANTEAFF. The CDR3 nucleotides read TGCAGTGGAGGAGCAAACACTGAAGCTTTCTTT.